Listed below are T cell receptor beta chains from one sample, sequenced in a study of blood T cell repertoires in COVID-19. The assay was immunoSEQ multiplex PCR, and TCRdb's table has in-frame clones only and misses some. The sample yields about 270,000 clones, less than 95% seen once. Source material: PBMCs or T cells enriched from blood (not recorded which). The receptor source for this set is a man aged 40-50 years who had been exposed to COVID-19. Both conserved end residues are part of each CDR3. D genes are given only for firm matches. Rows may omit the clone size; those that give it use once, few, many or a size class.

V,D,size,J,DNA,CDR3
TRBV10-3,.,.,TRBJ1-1,TGTGCCATCAGGGTCCAGGGAGGAGGCACTGAAGCTTTCTTT,CAIRVQGGGTEAFF
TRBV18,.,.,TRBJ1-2,TGTGCCAGCTCTCCTTTGGGAGCGCCATCTTTTAACTATGGCTACACCTTC,CASSPLGAPSFNYGYTF
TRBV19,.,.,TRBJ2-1,TGTGCCAGTAGTCTGAGTCCCGGGTTCAATGAGCAGTTCTTC,CASSLSPGFNEQFF
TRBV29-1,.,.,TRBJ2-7,TGCAGCGTTGTTGGTCCGGTCGTGAATGGCGAGCAGTACTTC,CSVVGPVVNGEQYF
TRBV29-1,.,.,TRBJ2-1,TGCAGCGTTCTACTCTCCTACAATGAGCAGTTCTTC,CSVLLSYNEQFF
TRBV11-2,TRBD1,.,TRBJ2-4,TGTGCCAGCAGCTTATCACCTTCCCAGGGGGAAGCCAAAAACATTCAGTACTTC,CASSLSPSQGEAKNIQYF
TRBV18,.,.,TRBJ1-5,TGTGCCAGCTCACCCAATAGCAATCAGCCCCAGCATTTT,CASSPNSNQPQHF
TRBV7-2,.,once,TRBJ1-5,TGTGCCAGCAGCTTATCTGCCTATTTGACCGGCGACTACAATCAGCCCCAGCATTTT,CASSLSAYLTGDYNQPQHF
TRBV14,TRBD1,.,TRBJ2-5,TGTGCCAGCAGCCAATGGGGACAGGGAGGAGAGACCCAGTACTTC,CASSQWGQGGETQYF
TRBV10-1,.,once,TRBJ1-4,TGCGCCAGCAGTGACTCCGAAAAACTGTTTTTT,CASSDSEKLFF
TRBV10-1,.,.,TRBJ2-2,TGCGCCAGCAGTGATCCTACGATCCTCACCGGGGAGCTGTTTTTT,CASSDPTILTGELFF